The T cell receptor (beta chain) under discussion was sequenced for a study of T-cell reconstitution after alpha-beta-depleted transplantation in children. Library preparation (for TCRbeta) was performed with unique molecular identifiers. TCRdb itself ran the PCR reads through MiXCR, one entry per CDR3 protein. This sample has about 1,000,000 distinct CDR3 sequences, with 25% to 30% found just once. Broader study findings: The study traced high day-60 TCRbeta diversity in some patients to surviving recipient T cells and thymic progenitors.

With respect to this clonotype: The antigen remains undetermined.

Germline-derived CDR1 and CDR2 are LGHDT and YNNKEL (reference sequence). V gave up 0 bases and J gave up 11 bases; unmatched junction bases: 14. CDR3 length: 17 amino acids. J is TRBJ2-1 and V is TRBV3-1, with 9 positions matching TRBD1. The sample in question was PBMCs, mostly from graft donor cells, obtained 360 days after TCRalphabeta/CD19-depleted stem cell transplant. This sequence was found in a boy younger than two who had a stem cell transplant for SCID, so the T cells may come from the graft donor. The CDR3 sequence: CASSQDLVRDRVRQQFF. In DNA form, the CDR3 reads TGTGCCAGCAGCCAAGATCTAGTTCGGGACAGGGTACGTCAGCAGTTCTTC.